One TCR beta chain is described in this entry. This specimen comes from a study of blood T cell repertoires in COVID-19. At the level of the study: The United States, Italy and Spain provided the acute and convalescent COVID-19 samples. T cells, B-cell-depleted T cells, or PBMCs supplied cDNA or gDNA.

Original methodology: The authors estimated nucleated cell counts from reference gene primer amplification. This table comes from immunoSEQ multiplex PCR, and its TCRdb copy is limited to in-frame clones, with some not included. V and J calls and clone size follow that table, whereas D and trimming were derived from the DNA. Here the sample spans around 200,000 clones, around 80% being singletons. Losses at the gene ends were 4 bases for V and 3 bases for J; bases not matched to a gene: 5. Germline CDR1 reads WSHSY; CDR2 reads SAAADI. The CDR3 spans 14 residues. This rearrangement joins TRBV10-2 to TRBJ2-7; TRBD1 matches at 8 bases. Sequencing used peripheral blood. The TCR was taken from a human donor in a cohort sampled during active COVID-19. The CDR3 reads CASSADRVGYEQYF. DNA of the CDR3: TGCGCCAGCAGTGCGGACAGGGTCGGCTACGAGCAGTACTTC.